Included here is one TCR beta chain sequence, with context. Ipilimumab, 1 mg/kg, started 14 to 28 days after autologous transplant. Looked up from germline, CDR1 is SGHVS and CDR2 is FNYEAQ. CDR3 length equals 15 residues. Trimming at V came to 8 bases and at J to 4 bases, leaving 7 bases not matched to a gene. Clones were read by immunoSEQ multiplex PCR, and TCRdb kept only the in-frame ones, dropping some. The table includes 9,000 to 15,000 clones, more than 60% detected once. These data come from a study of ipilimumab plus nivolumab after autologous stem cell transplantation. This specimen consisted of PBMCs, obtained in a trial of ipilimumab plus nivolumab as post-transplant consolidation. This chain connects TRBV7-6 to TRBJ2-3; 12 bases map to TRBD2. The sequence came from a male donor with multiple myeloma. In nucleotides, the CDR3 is TGTGCCAGCTCCCCTAGCGGGGGGGCCCCAGATACGCAGTATTTT. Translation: CASSPSGGAPDTQYF.